Following are 11 T cell receptor beta chains from one sample sequenced in a study of OX40 agonist ivuxolimab in advanced cancers. Method: immunoSEQ multiplex PCR; TCRdb's copy keeps in-frame clones and lacks some. The table lists 30,000 to 40,000 clones, around 83% of them singletons. The sample in question was CD4+ or CD8+ T cells sorted from blood, obtained in a trial of the OX40 agonist ivuxolimab. The receptors stem from an adult with an advanced solid tumor such as melanoma, head and neck, liver or kidney cancer.

The chain uses TRBV2 and TRBJ2-3; 10 bases agree with TRBD2. V lost 5 bases, J lost 0 bases, and 2 bases stayed unmatched. The CDR3 consists of 15 residues. Germline V gene data show CDR1 as SNHLY and CDR2 as FYNNEI. For the CDR3, the DNA is TGTGCCAGCAGTACTAGCGGGGCCAGCACAGATACGCAGTATTTT. It yields the protein CASSTSGASTDTQYF.

V usage is TRBV5-4 and J usage is TRBJ2-5; D is perhaps TRBD2 (6 bases). V was cut by 4 bases and J by 10 bases, with 14 bases left in between. Germline V gene lookup returns CDR1 SGHNT and CDR2 YYREEE (reference sequence). The length of the CDR3 is 12 residues. The CDR3 bases are TGTGCCAGCAGCCCCACGGGGGAAGTCCAGTACTTC. This translates into CASSPTGEVQYF.

This chain links TRBV28 with TRBJ2-7, with 8 bases that match TRBD1. The CDR3 runs to 17 residues. From germline, CDR1 is MDHEN and CDR2 SYDVKM. With 6 bases clipped from V and 5 bases from J, the junction kept 18 bases outside the gene matches. CDR3: CASSSPRGRVIGHEQYF. CDR3 coding DNA: TGTGCCAGCAGCTCTCCCAGGGGGCGAGTAATTGGGCACGAGCAGTACTTC.

This chain connects TRBV18 to TRBJ2-3; TRBD2 aligns across 10 bases. This CDR3 is built from 15 residues. The germline V gene has CDR1 KGHSH and CDR2 LQKENI. The V gene end was trimmed by 4 bases and the J gene end by 0 bases; junction bases not matched to a gene: 1. The CDR3 region is CASSRLAGSTDTQYF. CDR3 DNA: TGTGCCAGCTCACGACTAGCGGGCAGCACAGATACGCAGTATTTT.

The J gene is TRBJ1-4, the V gene TRBV7-9, with D possibly being TRBD1 (5 bases). This CDR3 region has 18 residues. Trimming cost V 5 bases and J 4 bases, with 23 bases left between them. Germline-derived CDR1 and CDR2 are SEHNR and FQNEAQ (reference sequence). The CDR3 DNA sequence: TGTGCCAGCAGCGATTCCGAAACAGGCCCCCCCGGTAATGAAAAACTGTTTTTT. Translated, it gives CASSDSETGPPGNEKLFF.

The V and J genes are TRBV19 and TRBJ2-7, with unresolved D. Germline values: CDR1 LNHDA, CDR2 SQIVND (reference sequence). V was trimmed by 3 bases and J by 1 base, leaving 19 bases between them. The CDR3 sequence is 17 residues long. As DNA, the CDR3 is TGTGCCAGTAGTATTACCGCCGCTGACATGAGATCCTACGAGCAGTACTTC. This codes for CASSITAADMRSYEQYF.

The chain joins TRBV4-3 to TRBJ1-2; 7 bases fit TRBD1. Germline loops: CDR1 LGHNA, CDR2 YSLEER. CDR3 length: 15 residues. V shed 0 bases and J 7 bases; nucleotides not matched to a gene: 8. CDR3 DNA sequence: TGCGCCAGCAGCCAAGACAGGGGGACCCCCTCTGGCTACACCTTC. Protein sequence: CASSQDRGTPSGYTF.

The chain is built from TRBV5-1 and TRBJ2-7; tentatively, D is TRBD1 (5 bases). The germline CDR1 and CDR2 sequences are SGHRS and YFSETQ. The CDR3 runs 13 residues. The ends were cut back, 2 bases at V and 6 bases at J, with 12 bases in the middle. The CDR3 bases are TGCGCCAGCAGCTTATCTTGGGGCGGCGAGCAGTACTTC. It specifies CASSLSWGGEQYF.

To note about this clone: A much larger clone lies a single base off, so this may be a read error. This chain uses TRBV4-2 with TRBJ2-7; 9 bases agree with TRBD1. The CDR3 is 15 amino acids. Looked up from germline, CDR1 is LGHNA and CDR2 is YNFKEQ. Trimming at V came to 4 bases and at J to 3 bases, leaving 7 bases not matched to a gene. CDR3 protein: CASSPLRDRDYEQYF. The CDR3 DNA is TGTGCCAGCAGCCCCCTCAGGGACAGGGACTACGAGCAGTACTTC.

The chain links TRBV7-8 to TRBJ2-3; TRBD1 might be the D (5 bases). The length of the CDR3 is 15 residues. V lost 5 bases, J lost 0 bases, and 12 bases lay in between. From germline, CDR1 is SGHVS and CDR2 FQNEAQ. CDR3 DNA sequence: TGTGCCAGCAGCCCTAACCACAGGAGCACAGATACGCAGTATTTT. It yields the protein CASSPNHRSTDTQYF.

CDR3 sequence: CASVGPLPTGELFF. In nucleotides, the CDR3 is TGTGCCAGTGTCGGTCCGCTCCCTACCGGGGAGCTGTTTTTT. The rearrangement links TRBV21-1 to TRBJ2-2; the DNA was not compared with TRBD2, the D call given in the table. TRBV21-1 is marked as a pseudogene. The CDR3 is made up of 14 amino acids.